What follows describes a single T cell receptor beta chain. This CDR3 is 14 amino acids long. Trimming cost V 4 bases and J 5 bases; bases outside gene matches: 7. Germline V lookup: CDR1 SGHRS, CDR2 YFSETQ. This sample was taken from a study of blood T cell repertoires in COVID-19. Study overall: Collection of acute and convalescent COVID-19 samples took place in the United States, Italy and Spain.

Assay: immunoSEQ multiplex PCR; the TCRdb copy retains only in-frame clones and omits some. The repertoire has approximately 250,000 clones, around 93% of them found once; the top ten carry 2.8%. This sequence joins TRBV5-1 and TRBJ1-2; the match to TRBD1 covers 8 bases. The sample consisted of PBMCs or T cells enriched from blood (not recorded which). The sequence was collected from a man aged 35 to 55 who had been exposed to COVID-19. The CDR3 sequence is CASSEGQAMYGYTF. For the CDR3, the DNA is TGCGCCAGCAGCGAGGGACAGGCGATGTATGGCTACACCTTC. Complete variable domain (other parts from reference TRBV5-1 and TRBJ1-2): KAGVTQTPRYLIKTRGQQVTLSCSPISGHRSVSWYQQTPGQGLQFLFEYFSETQRNKGNFPGRFSGRQFSNSRSEMNVSTLELGDSALYLCASSEGQAMYGYTFGSGTRLTVV.